The 9 T cell receptor beta chains below all came from one sample that was sequenced in a study of shared clonotypes between healthy human individuals. Measured with immunoSEQ multiplex PCR; TCRdb has only the in-frame clones, and not every one. The sample carries 850,000 to 1,200,000 clones, 65% to 75% recorded once. The sample taken for sequencing was memory CD4+ T cells sorted from blood. The subset: CD45RA-negative fraction. Source of these receptors: a man aged 18 to 30 in good health.

This clone was seen a handful of times. Other DNA sequences in the same sample also yield this CDR3. The chain joins TRBV19 to TRBJ2-3; no definite D call. Per the germline V gene, CDR1 is LNHDA and CDR2 is SQIVND (reference sequence). V was pared by 8 bases and J by 6 bases, with 9 bases between. The CDR3 has 11 amino acids. CDR3 nucleotides: TGTGCCAGTTCCGCTGCGGATACGCAGTATTTT. Translation gives CASSAADTQYF.

V is TRBV29-1 and J is TRBJ1-2, with 7 bases identical to TRBD1. The germline CDR1 and CDR2 sequences are SQVTM and ANQGSEA. J was trimmed by 3 bases and V by 3 bases; bases with no gene match: 7. The length of the CDR3 is 14 residues. The CDR3 DNA reads TGCAGCGTTGAGGGACAGCCGGACTACTATGGCTACACCTTC. Translating it yields CSVEGQPDYYGYTF.

The chain has TRBV27 and TRBJ2-7, with 9 positions matching TRBD1. Trimming cost V 7 bases and J 0 bases; bases outside gene matches: 7. Germline V lookup: CDR1 MNHEY, CDR2 SMNVEV (reference sequence). The CDR3 loop spans 15 amino acids. For the CDR3, the DNA is TGTGCCAGCACCACCGGGGACAGGGTCTCCTACGAGCAGTACTTC. It yields the protein CASTTGDRVSYEQYF.

The rearrangement uses TRBV10-1 and TRBJ1-1; D is ambiguous. In germline, CDR1 is WNHNN, CDR2 SYGVQD (reference sequence). V was clipped by 1 base and J by 5 bases, with 11 bases between them. The CDR3 length is 14 residues. The DNA of the CDR3 is TGCGCCAGCAGTGAGTTATACTCCGGGACTGAAGCTTTCTTT. Protein: CASSELYSGTEAFF.

The chain is built from TRBV7-2 and TRBJ1-5, with 7 bases fitting TRBD1. The J segment lost 1 base and the V segment lost 5 bases, leaving 5 bases of the junction unmatched. The CDR3 loop spans 15 amino acids. Germline-derived CDR1 and CDR2 are SGHTA and FQGNSA. CDR3 in DNA: TGTGCCAGCAGCCGGGACAGTCGAAGCAATCAGCCCCAGCATTTT. Translation gives CASSRDSRSNQPQHF.

A word on this clone: A far larger clone is off by one base, so a read error is likely. The same CDR3 arises from other DNA sequences in this sample as well. The V call is TRBV6-1, the J call TRBJ2-7; 7 nucleotides line up with TRBD1. With V trimmed by 6 bases and J by 6 bases, 5 bases remained unmatched. CDR1 is MNHNS, CDR2 SASEGT, per germline. This CDR3 spans 12 amino acids. CDR3 nucleotides: TGTGCCAGCAGGGAAACAGGGGCCGAGCAGTACTTC. Protein product: CASRETGAEQYF.

The V and J genes are TRBV7-2 and TRBJ2-3; 7 bases are a match to TRBD2. Germline V gene lookup returns CDR1 SGHTA and CDR2 FQGNSA. J lost 5 bases, V lost 7 bases, and 12 bases had no gene match. CDR3 length: 15 amino acids. CDR3 loop: CASTTLGGSRDTQYF. The CDR3 DNA is TGTGCCAGCACCACGCTGGGCGGGAGTCGAGATACGCAGTATTTT.

This chain joins TRBV27 and TRBJ1-6, with 7 bases matching TRBD1. Germline values: CDR1 MNHEY, CDR2 SMNVEV (reference sequence). Trimming cost V 5 bases and J 7 bases; bases outside gene matches: 5. The length of the CDR3 is 14 residues. The CDR3 loop is CASSLGQDNSPLHF. The DNA of the CDR3 is TGTGCCAGCAGTCTCGGACAGGACAATTCACCCCTCCACTTT.

CDR3 loop: CASSLVEYEQYF. The CDR3 DNA reads TGTGCCAGCAGTTTAGTCGAGTACGAGCAGTACTTC. The rearrangement uses TRBV2 and TRBJ2-7; D remains ambiguous. Looked up from germline, CDR1 is SNHLY and CDR2 is FYNNEI. This CDR3 spans 12 amino acids. V lost 5 bases to trimming and J lost 4 bases, with 9 bases between them.